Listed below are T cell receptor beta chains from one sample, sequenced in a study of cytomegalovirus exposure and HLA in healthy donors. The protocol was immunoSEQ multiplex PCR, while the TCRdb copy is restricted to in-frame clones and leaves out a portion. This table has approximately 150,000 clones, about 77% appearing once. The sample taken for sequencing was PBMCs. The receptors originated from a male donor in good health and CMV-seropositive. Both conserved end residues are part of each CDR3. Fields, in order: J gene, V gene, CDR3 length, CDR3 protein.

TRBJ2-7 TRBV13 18 CASSSADFLHRAPHEQYF
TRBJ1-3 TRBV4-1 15 CASSEWQGPGNTIYF
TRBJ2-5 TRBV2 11 CASSVEETQYF
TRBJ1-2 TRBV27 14 CASSLSEGTHGYTF
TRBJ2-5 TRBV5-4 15 CASSHQGLAGETQYF
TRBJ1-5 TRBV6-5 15 CASSYSGGRRQPQHF
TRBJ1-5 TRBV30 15 CAWSVPGQDNQPQHF
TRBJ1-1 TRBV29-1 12 CSVEEVNTEAFF
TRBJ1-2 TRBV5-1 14 CASSLVAGEDGYTF
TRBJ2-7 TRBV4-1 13 CASSQKRGGEQYF
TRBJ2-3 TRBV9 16 CASSVAGGGGTDTQYF
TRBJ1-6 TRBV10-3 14 CAISEGGTNSPLHF
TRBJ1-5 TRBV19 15 CASSMSGQGNQPQHF
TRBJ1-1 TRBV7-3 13 CASSSGGSTEAFF
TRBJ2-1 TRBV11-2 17 CASSLESSLSSYNEQFF
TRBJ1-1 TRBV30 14 CAWSVRRARGEAFF
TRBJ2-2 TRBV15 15 CATSRTRGGTGELFF
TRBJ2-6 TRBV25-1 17 CASSTGTGASGANVLTF
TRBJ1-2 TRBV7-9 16 CSSSILQGAINYGYTF
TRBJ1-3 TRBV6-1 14 CASKGTRSGNTIYF
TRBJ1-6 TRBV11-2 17 CASSTGHPSSYNSPLHF
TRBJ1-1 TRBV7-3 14 CASSTTSGNTEAFF
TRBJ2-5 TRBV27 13 CASSYGHVQTQYF
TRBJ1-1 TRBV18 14 CASSRQGPNTEAFF
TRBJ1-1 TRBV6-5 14 CASRPGQLNTEAFF
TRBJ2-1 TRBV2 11 CASTLQDEQFF
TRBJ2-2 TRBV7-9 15 CASSLRGANTGELFF
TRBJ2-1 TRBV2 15 CASSPTSGGRNEQFF
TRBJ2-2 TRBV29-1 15 CSVYGTGTHTGELFF
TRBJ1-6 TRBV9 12 CASSVAGSPLHF
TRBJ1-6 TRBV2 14 CASSWTLGNSPLHF
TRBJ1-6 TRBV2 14 CASTSDRRNSPLHF
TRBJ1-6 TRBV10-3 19 CAISESMGSGTGSGSPLHF
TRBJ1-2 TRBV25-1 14 CASPSPGGSLGYTF
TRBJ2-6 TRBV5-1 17 CASSLGQGPGGANVLTF
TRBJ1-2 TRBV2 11 CASRGGDGYTF
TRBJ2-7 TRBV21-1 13 CASSTTGEHEQYF
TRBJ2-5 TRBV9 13 CASSVAQGETQYF
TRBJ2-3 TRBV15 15 CATSPRLAGANTQYF
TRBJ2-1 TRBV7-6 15 CASSQGQAGVDEQFF
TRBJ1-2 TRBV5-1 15 CASSFEGRPVDGYTF
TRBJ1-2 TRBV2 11 CASSAGYGYTF
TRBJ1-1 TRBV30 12 CAWSPQGRGAFF
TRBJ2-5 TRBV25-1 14 CASSGQSRGGTQYF
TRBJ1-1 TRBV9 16 CASSITGGPSNTEAFF